The clone carrying this TCR beta chain was seen a handful of times. The antigen is undetermined. Sequencing targeted expressed TCRB transcripts, as all isolated RNA had been reverse transcribed. Clones were sequenced by immunoSEQ multiplex PCR, and TCRdb holds only the in-frame ones, with some missing. The sample records approximately 140,000 clones, 6.9% being singletons. The sample originates from a study of beta chain features in type 1 diabetes. Overall study results and limits: Fewer insertions but more deletions were seen at VDJ junctions in type 1 diabetes patients.

V shed 5 bases, J shed 6 bases, and the junction held 9 bases outside the gene matches. Germline V gives CDR1 SGHTA, CDR2 FQGNSA. The CDR3 extends over 15 amino acids. What was sequenced was central memory CD4+ T cells from blood. This rearrangement joins TRBV7-2 to TRBJ2-4; 8 positions agree with TRBD1. This receptor was identified in a woman in her 30s in good health. The DNA of the CDR3 is TGTGCCAGCAGCGACCTTGGGACAGGACCAAACATTCAGTACTTC. It is translated as CASSDLGTGPNIQYF. Drawing the rest from reference TRBV7-2 and TRBJ2-4, the complete variable domain is GAGVSQSPSNKVTEKGKDVELRCDPISGHTALYWYRQSLGQGLEFLIYFQGNSAPDKSGLPSDRFSAERTGGSVSTLTIQRTQQEDSAVYLCASSDLGTGPNIQYFGAGTRLSVL.